The entry below describes one TCR beta chain. In the original workflow: Amplification with reference gene primers provided the estimates of nucleated cell counts. Sequencing was performed with immunoSEQ multiplex PCR; in TCRdb, only in-frame clones are kept and a portion is missing. V, J and clone size were drawn from that table, and D and trimming were deduced from the DNA. The table lists 310,000 or so clones, more than 85% of them singletons. This record comes from a study of blood T cell repertoires in COVID-19. Overall study: There were acute and convalescent COVID-19 samples, and they came from the United States, Italy and Spain. Nucleic acid was either cDNA or gDNA, and it came from T cells, B-cell-depleted T cells, or PBMCs.

Germline CDR1 and CDR2: LGHNA and YNFKEQ. This CDR3 region has 15 residues. V lost 1 base, J lost 7 bases, and 9 bases stayed unmatched. The gene calls are TRBV4-2 and TRBJ1-2; 7 bases are shared with TRBD1. The receptor's source is a man between 65 and 85 years old with acute or convalescent COVID-19. The sample comprised peripheral blood. CDR3 protein: CASSQGPGGQAGYTF. The CDR3 DNA reads TGTGCCAGCAGCCAAGGCCCAGGTGGACAGGCTGGCTACACCTTC.